The 8 T cell receptor beta chains below all came from one sample that was sequenced in a study of cytomegalovirus exposure and HLA in healthy donors. Primers for the PCR totalled 60 Vbeta and 13 Jbeta. Sequencing used immunoSEQ multiplex PCR; TCRdb keeps in-frame clones, though not all of them. The sample lists over 100,000 clones, approximately 82% seen once, with around 2.6% in the top ten. Input material: PBMCs. The source of these receptors is a man in his forties in good health and CMV-seronegative.

The rearrangement joins TRBV19 to TRBJ2-5; no clear D. With 3 bases removed from V and 5 bases from J, the gap between germline ends came to 10 bases. Germline CDR1 LNHDA, CDR2 SQIVND (reference sequence). CDR3 length: 13 residues. CDR3 in amino acids: CASSISHMETQYF. As DNA, the CDR3 is TGTGCCAGTAGTATTTCCCACATGGAGACCCAGTACTTC.

V gene TRBV7-8 combines with J gene TRBJ2-1, with TRBD2 identical over 12 bases. There are 19 residues in the CDR3. With 2 bases clipped from V and 2 bases from J, the junction kept 10 bases outside the gene matches. Germline lookup yields CDR1 SGHVS and CDR2 FQNEAQ. CDR3 in amino acids: CASSLRLAGGGAPYNEQFF. CDR3 in DNA: TGTGCCAGCAGCTTAAGGCTAGCGGGGGGGGGAGCCCCCTACAATGAGCAGTTCTTC.

The genes are TRBV7-9 and TRBJ2-1; 9 bases match TRBD1. CDR3 length: 16 amino acids. With 1 base clipped from V and 6 bases from J, the junction kept 7 bases outside the gene matches. CDR1 SEHNR and CDR2 FQNEAQ come from the germline V gene (reference sequence). Here the CDR3 DNA reads TGTGCCAGCAGCTTAGGTCCGGGACAGGGTATCAATGAGCAGTTCTTC. It codes for CASSLGPGQGINEQFF. The variable domain in full, completed from reference TRBV7-9 and TRBJ2-1, reads DTGVSQNPRHKITKRGQNVTFRCDPISEHNRLYWYRQTLGQGPEFLTYFQNEAQLEKSRLLSDRFSAERPKGSFSTLEIQRTEQGDSAMYLCASSLGPGQGINEQFFGPGTRLTVL.

The CDR3 loop reads CASGLHPLVLYGYTF. The DNA of the CDR3 is TGTGCTAGTGGGTTACATCCCCTCGTGCTCTATGGCTACACCTTC. The chain recombines TRBV12-5 with TRBJ1-2; D gene uncertain. This CDR3 is 15 amino acids long. V shed 6 bases and J shed 4 bases, with 18 bases lying between them. CDR1 and CDR2 (germline): LGHNT, FRNRAP.

Only a few counts were recorded for this clone. This sequence joins TRBV4-3 and TRBJ2-7, with D unclear. CDR3 size: 15 residues. The V end lost 1 base, the J end lost 0 bases, and 10 bases lay between the germline ends. Germline assignment: CDR1 LGHNA and CDR2 YSLEER. The CDR3 coding sequence is TGCGCCAGCAGCCAAGCTTTGGCTAGCTCCTACGAGCAGTACTTC. It yields the protein CASSQALASSYEQYF.

The chain employs TRBV2 and TRBJ2-2, with TRBD2 matching 8 bases. V gave up 8 bases and J gave up 6 bases; unmatched junction bases: 11. Germline values: CDR1 SNHLY, CDR2 FYNNEI. The CDR3 runs to 15 residues. CDR3 sequence (DNA): TGTGCCAGCCACAGACTAGCGCGGCAGGCCGGGGAGCTGTTTTTT. Residues: CASHRLARQAGELFF.

The chain recombines TRBV4-1 with TRBJ1-6; no reliable D call. CDR3 length: 15 amino acids. Trimming removed 1 base from V and 10 bases from J, with 14 bases in between. Germline-derived CDR1 and CDR2 are MGHRA and YSYEKL. CDR3 amino acids: CASSQAPGTTSPLHF. In DNA, the CDR3 is TGCGCCAGCAGCCAAGCCCCTGGTACTACCTCACCCCTCCACTTT.

The rearrangement joins TRBV7-9 to TRBJ1-2; 8 positions agree with TRBD1. Germline V gene data show CDR1 as SEHNR and CDR2 as FQNEAQ (reference sequence). Unmatched junction bases numbered 9, after V lost 4 bases and J lost 2 bases. The CDR3 is made up of 16 amino acids. The CDR3 loop is CASSSNRGIINYGYTF. The CDR3 DNA reads as TGTGCCAGCAGCTCCAACAGGGGGATCATCAACTATGGCTACACCTTC.